Listed below are T cell receptor beta chains from one sample, sequenced in a study of identical twins. MiXCR, applied by TCRdb to the 5' RACE reads, yields one record per CDR3 protein. The sample consists of more than 1.5 million distinct CDR3 sequences, about 30% of them appearing once. The sample comprised cord blood. The receptors were sampled from a newborn girl in good health. Each CDR3 is given with its conserved first and last residue. D genes are given only for firm matches. A clone size is listed for some rows: how often the clone was seen (once, few, many), or a class if it is expanded.

J: TRBJ2-1; size: once; D: TRBD2; V: TRBV6-6; length: 15; DNA: TGTGCCAGCACATCGGGACTAGCGGTTTACAATGAGCAGTTCTTC; CDR3: CASTSGLAVYNEQFF
J: TRBJ1-3; size: .; D: .; V: TRBV2; length: 14; DNA: TGTGCCAGCAGTGATGTGCGCTCTGGAAACACCATATATTTT; CDR3: CASSDVRSGNTIYF
J: TRBJ2-1; size: few; D: TRBD2; V: TRBV29-1; length: 14; DNA: TGCAGCGTGGAGGGACTAGCGGGGATGGGTGAGCAGTTCTTC; CDR3: CSVEGLAGMGEQFF
J: TRBJ1-6; size: few; D: .; V: TRBV15; length: 16; DNA: TGTGCCACCAGCAGAGGGGCCGACTCCTATAATTCACCCCTCCACTTT; CDR3: CATSRGADSYNSPLHF
J: TRBJ2-5; size: .; D: TRBD2; V: TRBV7-2; length: 15; DNA: TGTGCCAGCGGCCCTGCCGGGACTAGAGGAGAGACCCAGTACTTC; CDR3: CASGPAGTRGETQYF
J: TRBJ1-1; size: few; D: .; V: TRBV21-1; length: 15; DNA: TGTGCCAGCAGCAGAGCCGGGACAGAGAACACTGAAGCTTTCTTT; CDR3: CASSRAGTENTEAFF
J: TRBJ1-5; size: few; D: TRBD1; V: TRBV5-1; length: 16; DNA: TGCGCCAGCAGCTTGGAGGCTGACAGGGACAATCAGCCCCAGCATTTT; CDR3: CASSLEADRDNQPQHF
J: TRBJ1-4; size: .; D: .; V: TRBV24-1; length: 15; DNA: TGTGCCACCAGTGACCCCGGGGGGGGAAATGAAAAACTGTTTTTT; CDR3: CATSDPGGGNEKLFF
J: TRBJ1-2; size: .; D: .; V: TRBV20-1; length: 15; DNA: TGCAGTGCTAGAGTACGGGACATCCTCAACTATGGCTACACCTTC; CDR3: CSARVRDILNYGYTF
J: TRBJ2-1; size: few; D: .; V: TRBV5-1; length: 15; DNA: TGCGCCAGCAGCTTCAGGGCCCCCTCCTACAATGAGCAGTTCTTC; CDR3: CASSFRAPSYNEQFF
J: TRBJ2-7; size: .; D: .; V: TRBV10-1; length: 14; DNA: TGCGCCAGCAGTGATTATACAGGGCCCTACGAGCAGTACTTC; CDR3: CASSDYTGPYEQYF
J: TRBJ2-3; size: .; D: TRBD2; V: TRBV12-3/TRBV12-4; length: 16; DNA: TGTGCCAGCAGAAACTCCGGGACTAGCGGGAGAGATACGCAGTATTTT; CDR3: CASRNSGTSGRDTQYF
J: TRBJ2-7; size: .; D: TRBD1; V: TRBV20-1; length: 14; DNA: TGCAGTGCTAGAGTCAGGGGGCCAATCTACGAGCAGTACTTC; CDR3: CSARVRGPIYEQYF
J: TRBJ1-2; size: many; D: TRBD1; V: TRBV4-2; length: 18; DNA: TGTGCCAGCAGCCAAGAGGGGTTTCGGGACAGTACTAACTATGGCTACACCTTC; CDR3: CASSQEGFRDSTNYGYTF
J: TRBJ1-5; size: .; D: .; V: TRBV24-1; length: 16; DNA: TGTGCCACCAGTGATTCGAGAGCTTTTAGCAATCAGCCCCAGCATTTT; CDR3: CATSDSRAFSNQPQHF
J: TRBJ2-7; size: few; D: .; V: TRBV13; length: 15; DNA: TGTGCCAGCAGCTTAGTTAGGGATCACGGTTACGAGCAGTACTTC; CDR3: CASSLVRDHGYEQYF
J: TRBJ2-7; size: .; D: .; V: TRBV5-6; length: 15; DNA: TGTGCCAGCAGTAATCCGGCACAGGGCCCCTACGAGCAGTACTTC; CDR3: CASSNPAQGPYEQYF
J: TRBJ2-7; size: .; D: .; V: TRBV28; length: 16; DNA: TGTGCCAGCAGTTTATGGGCCGGGACACAACCCTACGAGCAGTACTTC; CDR3: CASSLWAGTQPYEQYF
J: TRBJ2-1; size: few; D: .; V: TRBV18; length: 15; DNA: TGTGCCAGCTCACCACGGGACGGGGGACACAATGAGCAGTTCTTC; CDR3: CASSPRDGGHNEQFF
J: TRBJ1-4; size: few; D: TRBD1; V: TRBV5-1; length: 17; DNA: TGCGCCAGCACGCCGGGACAGGGGGCTGCAACTAATGAAAAACTGTTTTTT; CDR3: CASTPGQGAATNEKLFF
J: TRBJ1-1; size: .; D: .; V: TRBV3-1; length: 13; DNA: TGTGCCAGCAGCGCCCGGAGTAACAGTGAAGCTTTCTTT; CDR3: CASSARSNSEAFF
J: TRBJ1-1; size: .; D: .; V: TRBV9; length: 15; DNA: TGTGCCAGCAGCCCAACGGGGGCACGGGACACTGAAGCTTTCTTT; CDR3: CASSPTGARDTEAFF
J: TRBJ2-5; size: .; D: .; V: TRBV9; length: 16; DNA: TGTGCCAGCAGCGTAACGGGTGCGGGACAGCCAAATGAGCAGTACTTC; CDR3: CASSVTGAGQPNEQYF
J: TRBJ1-1; size: few; D: TRBD1; V: TRBV25-1; length: 12; DNA: TGTGCCAGCAGTGAAAAGGACAGGGAAGCTTTCTTT; CDR3: CASSEKDREAFF
J: TRBJ2-1; size: few; D: .; V: TRBV7-9; length: 15; DNA: TGTGCCAGCAGCTTAGCGGGAGTATTCTACAATGAGCAGTTCTTC; CDR3: CASSLAGVFYNEQFF
J: TRBJ1-2; size: few; D: .; V: TRBV12-3/TRBV12-4; length: 12; DNA: TGTGCCAGCAGTTTTCCCATCTATGGCTACACCTTC; CDR3: CASSFPIYGYTF
J: TRBJ2-1; size: few; D: TRBD2; V: TRBV29-1; length: 14; DNA: TGCAGCGTTGGTCGGTGGACTAGAGCGCATGAGCAGTTCTTC; CDR3: CSVGRWTRAHEQFF
J: TRBJ2-3; size: few; D: TRBD1; V: TRBV29-1; length: 14; DNA: TGCAGCGTTGGTCTGGCAGGGGGCCGGGATACGCAGTATTTT; CDR3: CSVGLAGGRDTQYF
J: TRBJ2-2; size: .; D: .; V: TRBV4-1; length: 14; DNA: TGCGCCAGCAGCCAAGATAGAAGCTTCGGGGAGCTGTTTTTT; CDR3: CASSQDRSFGELFF
J: TRBJ2-2; size: .; D: .; V: TRBV5-6; length: 15; DNA: TGTGCCAGCAGCTTGGCTACAGGGAGCACCGGGGAGCTGTTTTTT; CDR3: CASSLATGSTGELFF
J: TRBJ1-1; size: once; D: .; V: TRBV7-9; length: 18; DNA: TGTGCCAGCAGCTTAGGGACTATGGGGGGGTGGGATAACACTGAAGCTTTCTTT; CDR3: CASSLGTMGGWDNTEAFF
J: TRBJ2-1; size: .; D: TRBD2; V: TRBV24-1; length: 18; DNA: TGTGCCACCAGTGCGACTAGCGGGAGGGCCCGATTATACAATGAGCAGTTCTTC; CDR3: CATSATSGRARLYNEQFF
J: TRBJ1-2; size: .; D: TRBD1; V: TRBV7-2; length: 15; DNA: TGTGCCAGCAGCTTCGGGGGACAGGGACGAGGTGGCTACACCTTC; CDR3: CASSFGGQGRGGYTF
J: TRBJ1-2; size: .; D: .; V: TRBV6-5; length: 16; DNA: TGTGCCAGCAGTTTATTTTATTCCCGGGAAAACTATGGCTACACCTTC; CDR3: CASSLFYSRENYGYTF
J: TRBJ2-7; size: .; D: .; V: TRBV5-1; length: 13; DNA: TGTGCCAGCAGCTTTGCAATATCTGGCGAGCAGTACTTC; CDR3: CASSFAISGEQYF
J: TRBJ1-5; size: .; D: .; V: TRBV18; length: 17; DNA: TGTGCCAGCTCACCGGGACTGGGTCCCTATAGCAATCAGCCCCAGCATTTT; CDR3: CASSPGLGPYSNQPQHF
J: TRBJ2-7; size: .; D: .; V: TRBV18; length: 16; DNA: TGTGCCAGCTCACCACTTAAGGGGCACTCCTCCTACGAGCAGTACTTC; CDR3: CASSPLKGHSSYEQYF
J: TRBJ2-3; size: .; D: TRBD2; V: TRBV18; length: 16; DNA: TGTGCCAGCTCACCATCACTAGCGGGGGGTAAAGATACGCAGTATTTT; CDR3: CASSPSLAGGKDTQYF
J: TRBJ2-3; size: many; D: .; V: TRBV7-9; length: 17; DNA: TGTGCCACCCTTGAGAGGGGGGGAAGAAGAAGCACAGATACGCAGTATTTT; CDR3: CATLERGGRRSTDTQYF
J: TRBJ1-2; size: .; D: TRBD1; V: TRBV20-1; length: 12; DNA: TGCAGTGCCCAGGACAGGGGTTGGGGCTACACCTTC; CDR3: CSAQDRGWGYTF
J: TRBJ2-1; size: .; D: .; V: TRBV6-4; length: 15; DNA: TGTGCCAGCAGTCCTAGCGCTCGCTCCTACAATGAGCAGTTCTTC; CDR3: CASSPSARSYNEQFF
J: TRBJ1-2; size: .; D: TRBD1; V: TRBV5-1; length: 15; DNA: TGCGCCAGCAGCTTGGAGGGGGCAGCTAACTATGGCTACACCTTC; CDR3: CASSLEGAANYGYTF
J: TRBJ2-3; size: .; D: TRBD2; V: TRBV20-1; length: 14; DNA: TGCAGTGCGCGGGGACTAGTGCGCACAGATACGCAGTATTTT; CDR3: CSARGLVRTDTQYF
J: TRBJ1-2; size: .; D: TRBD1; V: TRBV7-9; length: 15; DNA: TGTGCCAGCAGCTTGGACAGGACAGGGGCGGATGGCTACACCTTC; CDR3: CASSLDRTGADGYTF
J: TRBJ2-7; size: .; D: TRBD2; V: TRBV12-3/TRBV12-4; length: 15; DNA: TGTGCCAGCACCCGAACCCCGGGAGGGAGGAACGAGCAGTACTTC; CDR3: CASTRTPGGRNEQYF
J: TRBJ2-2; size: few; D: TRBD1; V: TRBV25-1; length: 14; DNA: TGTGCCAGCACCACCAACAGGGGCACCGGGGAGCTGTTTTTT; CDR3: CASTTNRGTGELFF